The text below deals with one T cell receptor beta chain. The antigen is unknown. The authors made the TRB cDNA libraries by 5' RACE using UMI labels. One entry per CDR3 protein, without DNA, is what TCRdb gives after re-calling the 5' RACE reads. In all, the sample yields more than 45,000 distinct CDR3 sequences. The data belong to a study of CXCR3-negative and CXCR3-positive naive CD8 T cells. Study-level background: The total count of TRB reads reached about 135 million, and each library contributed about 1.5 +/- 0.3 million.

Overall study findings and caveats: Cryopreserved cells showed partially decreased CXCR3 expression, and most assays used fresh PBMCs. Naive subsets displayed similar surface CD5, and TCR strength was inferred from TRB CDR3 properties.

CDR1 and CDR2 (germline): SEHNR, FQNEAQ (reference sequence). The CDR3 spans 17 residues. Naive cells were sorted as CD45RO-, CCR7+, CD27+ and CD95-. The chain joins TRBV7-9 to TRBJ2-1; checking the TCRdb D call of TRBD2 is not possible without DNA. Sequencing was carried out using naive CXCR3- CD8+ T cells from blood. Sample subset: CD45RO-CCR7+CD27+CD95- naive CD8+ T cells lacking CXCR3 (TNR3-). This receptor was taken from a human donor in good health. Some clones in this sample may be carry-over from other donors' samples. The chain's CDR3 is CASSSHTTSGGHNEQFF.